Each of the 20 T cell receptor beta chains below was sequenced from the same sample in a study of T cell repertoires in ileal Crohn's disease (dated 2019 in TCRdb). The library was generated by the immunoSEQ multiplex PCR assay. What TCRdb holds here is the immuneACCESS table cut down to in-frame rearrangements. Part of the clones is not present; checked against another copy, under half of the missing clones reflect an unresolved V gene, and the others are unexplained. The sample includes tens of thousands of clones, with 80% to 85% observed a single time. The ten largest clonotypes hold 4.5% to 6% of the sample. The sample taken for sequencing was ileal tissue. Receptors originate from an adult with Crohn's disease.

V usage is TRBV6-5 and J usage is TRBJ1-2; TRBD1 agrees at 9 bases. Germline V gives CDR1 MNHEY, CDR2 SVGAGI. After removal of 0 bases from V and 8 bases from J, the junction contained 7 bases not matched to a gene. This CDR3 has 15 residues. The chain's CDR3 is CASSYSGTGMEGYTF. Here the CDR3 DNA reads TGTGCCAGCAGTTACTCCGGGACAGGGATGGAGGGCTACACCTTC.

J is TRBJ1-5 and V is TRBV19; 9 bases align to TRBD1. V trimming: 7 bases; J trimming: 5 bases; junction bases outside the gene matches: 3. Germline loops: CDR1 LNHDA, CDR2 SQIVND (reference sequence). This CDR3 has 13 amino acids. The CDR3 sequence: CASKGQGDQPQHF. CDR3 DNA sequence: TGTGCCAGTAAGGGACAGGGTGATCAGCCCCAGCATTTT.

The V gene is TRBV9, the J gene TRBJ2-7, with a tentative D call TRBD2 (6 bases). This CDR3 comprises 14 residues. V lost 3 bases to trimming and J lost 5 bases, with 15 bases between them. Germline lookup yields CDR1 SGDLS and CDR2 YYNGEE. CDR3 sequence: CASSATGGFDEQYF. In DNA form, the CDR3 reads TGTGCCAGCAGCGCGACTGGGGGGTTCGACGAGCAGTACTTC.

This sequence joins TRBV27 and TRBJ2-1; 7 bases line up with TRBD1. Trimming removed 5 bases from V and 6 bases from J; junction bases left unmatched: 10. CDR1 is MNHEY and CDR2 is SMNVEV in the germline V gene (reference sequence). This CDR3 has 15 residues. The CDR3 reads CASSHRDSRPNEQFF. For the CDR3, the DNA is TGTGCCAGCAGTCACCGGGACAGTCGTCCCAATGAGCAGTTCTTC.

The genes are TRBV10-3 and TRBJ2-7, with D perhaps TRBD2 (5 bases). Trimming cost V 6 bases and J 3 bases, with 12 bases left between them. Germline CDR1 ENHRY, CDR2 SYGVKD. The CDR3 is made up of 13 amino acids. The CDR3 is CAIRNRENYEQYF. CDR3 bases: TGTGCCATCAGGAACCGGGAAAACTACGAGCAGTACTTC.

The chain carries TRBV30 and TRBJ1-5; 10 bases are shared with TRBD1. Trimming at V came to 3 bases and at J to 2 bases, leaving 4 bases not matched to a gene. CDR3 size: 15 residues. CDR1 and CDR2 (germline): GTSNPN, SVGIG (reference sequence). The CDR3, as DNA: TGTGCCTGGAGCCCAGGACAGGGGGGCAATCAGCCCCAGCATTTT. It yields the protein CAWSPGQGGNQPQHF.

The rearrangement uses TRBV6-5 and TRBJ1-2, with 9 bases matching TRBD1. Germline CDR1 is MNHEY and CDR2 is SVGAGI. The CDR3 totals 15 residues. The ends lost 0 bases at V and 8 bases at J; junction bases unmatched: 7. The CDR3 is CASSYSRTGVLGYTF. CDR3 bases: TGTGCCAGCAGTTACTCGAGGACAGGGGTATTGGGCTACACCTTC.

V is TRBV5-1 and J is TRBJ2-3; no reliable D call. Germline lookup yields CDR1 SGHRS and CDR2 YFSETQ. The CDR3 has 15 residues. V shed 1 base and J shed 2 bases, with 11 bases lying between them. CDR3 nucleotides: TGCGCCAGCAGCTTGTCTCCAGGATCCACAGATACGCAGTATTTT. Encoded protein: CASSLSPGSTDTQYF.

The CDR3: CASSSDRDQPQHF. The CDR3 DNA reads as TGTGCCAGCAGCTCGGACAGGGATCAGCCCCAGCATTTT. This rearrangement joins TRBV7-3 to TRBJ1-5, with 8 bases identical to TRBD1. Per germline, CDR1 SGHTA and CDR2 FQGTGA. There are 13 residues in the CDR3. V lost 4 bases, J lost 5 bases, and 1 base stayed unmatched.

A note on this clone: Germline is not matched at one junction end, which may reflect a read error. The chain carries TRBV2 and TRBJ1-3; the match to TRBD1 covers 7 bases. This CDR3 comprises 15 residues. CDR1 SNHLY and CDR2 FYNNEI come from the germline V gene. The CDR3 nucleotides are TGTGCCAGCACTGAAAGACAGGGACGAGGAAACACCATATATTTT. This codes for CASTERQGRGNTIYF.

There are a few counts of this clone. This sequence joins TRBV5-5 and TRBJ1-1; the D is unclear. From germline, CDR1 is SGHKS and CDR2 YYEKEE (reference sequence). V was clipped by 1 base and J by 2 bases, with 15 bases between them. There are 16 residues in the CDR3. CDR3 sequence: CASSLLSTSTNTEAFF. CDR3 bases: TGTGCCAGCAGCTTGCTTAGCACCAGTACCAACACTGAAGCTTTCTTT.

The rearrangement joins TRBV29-1 to TRBJ2-1, with D tentatively TRBD2 (5 bases). Between the trimmed V and J ends, which lost 0 bases and 4 bases, there was a span of 16 bases. The CDR3 sequence is 16 residues long. CDR1 is SQVTM, CDR2 ANQGSEA, per germline. The CDR3 spells CSVEESGGLEYNEQFF. CDR3 DNA: TGCAGCGTTGAAGAGAGTGGAGGACTGGAGTACAATGAGCAGTTCTTC.

The sample holds one count of this clone. The chain links TRBV5-1 to TRBJ1-2; D unresolved. Between the trimmed V and J ends, which lost 4 bases and 6 bases, there was a span of 10 bases. The CDR3 is made up of 12 amino acids. The germline V gene encodes CDR1 SGHRS and CDR2 YFSETQ. The DNA for the CDR3 is TGCGCCAGCAGCCTTGAGGTGGATGGCTACACCTTC. Encoded protein: CASSLEVDGYTF.

This rearrangement joins TRBV7-9 to TRBJ2-5; tentatively, D is TRBD2 (7 bases). The CDR3 consists of 17 residues. The V gene lost 1 base and the J gene lost 4 bases, with 19 bases spanning the gap. Germline CDR1 reads SEHNR; CDR2 reads FQNEAQ (reference sequence). The CDR3 DNA reads as TGTGCCAGCAGCTTAGGCATTGGGGGGGGCCGTGGAGAGACCCAGTACTTC. It translates to CASSLGIGGGRGETQYF. The full variable domain, completed using reference TRBV7-9 and TRBJ2-5, is DTGVSQNPRHKITKRGQNVTFRCDPISEHNRLYWYRQTLGQGPEFLTYFQNEAQLEKSRLLSDRFSAERPKGSFSTLEIQRTEQGDSAMYLCASSLGIGGGRGETQYFGPGTRLLVL.

The V and J genes are TRBV6-4 and TRBJ2-2; D gene uncertain. Germline lookup yields CDR1 MRHNA and CDR2 SNTAGT. The CDR3 has 14 amino acids. The V gene lost 2 bases and the J gene lost 0 bases, with 4 bases spanning the gap. The CDR3 region is CASSDLANTGELFF. The DNA for the CDR3 is TGTGCCAGCAGTGACCTAGCGAACACCGGGGAGCTGTTTTTT.

This chain links TRBV27 with TRBJ2-1; 7 nucleotides match TRBD2. The germline V gene encodes CDR1 MNHEY and CDR2 SMNVEV (reference sequence). V shed 10 bases and J 14 bases; nucleotides not matched to a gene: 14. This CDR3 has 12 residues. CDR3 bases: TGTGCCACCCGGGCCCCGGGGGGACGGGAGTTCTTC. Translating it yields CATRAPGGREFF.

This chain connects TRBV5-1 to TRBJ2-1, with a tentative D call TRBD2 (5 bases). The germline V gene encodes CDR1 SGHRS and CDR2 YFSETQ. The CDR3 runs 14 residues. V was clipped by 4 bases and J by 0 bases, with 8 bases between them. CDR3 residues: CASSEGDSYNEQFF. CDR3 DNA sequence: TGCGCCAGCAGCGAGGGAGACTCCTACAATGAGCAGTTCTTC. Filled out from reference TRBV5-1 and TRBJ2-1, the complete variable domain reads KAGVTQTPRYLIKTRGQQVTLSCSPISGHRSVSWYQQTPGQGLQFLFEYFSETQRNKGNFPGRFSGRQFSNSRSEMNVSTLELGDSALYLCASSEGDSYNEQFFGPGTRLTVL.

The V gene is TRBV10-3, the J gene TRBJ2-2; tentative D call: TRBD1 (6 bases). Trimming stripped 7 bases from V and 6 bases from J, with 15 bases between. From germline, CDR1 is ENHRY and CDR2 SYGVKD. The CDR3 runs to 14 residues. Written as DNA, the CDR3 is TGTGCCATCACCCGGGACACTGGCTCCGGGGAGCTGTTTTTT. This encodes CAITRDTGSGELFF.

The V gene is TRBV2, the J gene TRBJ2-7; tentatively, D is TRBD2 (6 bases). The V end was cut by 7 bases, the J end by 4 bases, with 20 bases between. The CDR3 is 15 residues long. The germline CDR1 and CDR2 sequences are SNHLY and FYNNEI. The CDR3 DNA follows: TGTGCCAGCACTCCCGGGGGACCGGCCCTTTACGAGCAGTACTTC. Translation gives CASTPGGPALYEQYF.

On this clone: This same CDR3 is encoded by further DNA sequences in the sample. The rearrangement uses TRBV6-1 and TRBJ1-2; D may be TRBD1 (6 bases). V gave up 4 bases and J gave up 3 bases, with 30 bases separating them. CDR1 is MNHNS and CDR2 is SASEGT in the germline V gene. The CDR3 length is 20 residues. CDR3 residues: CASSGSYGLTLWGHDYGYTF. DNA of the CDR3: TGTGCCAGCAGTGGCAGCTATGGATTAACATTGTGGGGACATGACTATGGCTACACCTTC.